There are a few counts of the clone carrying this T cell receptor (beta chain). TCRdb fed the 5' RACE reads into MiXCR, producing one record per CDR3 protein. The sample includes some 560,000 distinct CDR3 sequences, just under 10% of them seen just once. The data were obtained in a study of identical twins. Germline V lookup: CDR1 SGHVS, CDR2 FQNEAQ. The CDR3 loop spans 13 amino acids. The germline V and J ends were trimmed by 5 bases and 6 bases, with 10 bases remaining between them. The same sample was also studied in work on yellow fever vaccine responses in identical twins.

The V gene is TRBV7-8, the J gene TRBJ2-2, with D perhaps TRBD2 (6 bases). This clonotype was obtained from a woman between 18 and 30 years old in good health. The sample comprised PBMCs. The CDR3 loop reads CASSAWGAGELFF. In DNA form, the CDR3 reads TGTGCCAGCAGCGCGTGGGGGGCCGGGGAGCTGTTTTTT.